This record looks at one TCR beta chain sequence and its context. Its antigen is not known. The donors (healthy individuals) were bone marrow donors. Germline values: CDR1 PRHDT, CDR2 FYEKMQ (reference sequence). The junction had 9 bases not matched to a gene; V was cut back by 2 bases and J by 6 bases. The CDR3 spans 15 residues. The PCR contained 60 Vbeta and 13 Jbeta primers. Some clones are missing from TCRdb's copy, which holds only in-frame ones; the method was immunoSEQ multiplex PCR. The data contain about 150,000 clones, 65% to 80% of them singletons. This sample is part of a study of cytomegalovirus exposure and HLA in healthy donors. The study's findings and limits: Further analysis was carried out later, and it showed several of the most significant clusters appearing linked to common viral pathogens. Associated with HLA alleles at 0.05 false discovery rate in a later analysis were about 17,000 TCR beta sequences. In vitro assays verified that three CMV-associated chains recognized CMV antigens specifically.

The sequenced sample was PBMCs. V gene TRBV13 combines with J gene TRBJ2-7; TRBD1 matches 8 bases. This receptor was taken from a woman in her forties in good health and CMV-seronegative. CDR3 bases: TGTGCCAGCAGCTTACAGGGGGCCCCGTATGGCGAGCAGTACTTC. Protein: CASSLQGAPYGEQYF.